This TCR beta chain is from a study of cytomegalovirus exposure and HLA in healthy donors. With regard to this clone: What it recognizes is unknown.

This table comes from immunoSEQ multiplex PCR, and its TCRdb copy is limited to in-frame clones, with some not included. The data show around 140,000 clones, approximately 94% seen once. The V and J ends lost 6 bases and 7 bases respectively, with 13 bases between them. This CDR3 is 12 amino acids long. Germline-derived CDR1 and CDR2 are MNHNS and SASEGT. Study findings and constraints: Subsequent analysis found a tendency for first-cohort TCR clusters to co-occur within the 110 or so validation repertoires.

The chain couples TRBV6-1 to TRBJ2-7; no reliable D call. This TCR derives from a young man in good health and CMV-seropositive. Sequenced material: PBMCs. The CDR3, as DNA: TGTGCCAGCAGCGTATCTCTACGTGAGCAGTACTTC. It yields the protein CASSVSLREQYF.